This is a list of T cell receptor beta chains from one sample in a study of monozygotic twins with inflammatory bowel disease. TCRdb reprocessed the 5' RACE reads; each CDR3 protein has one entry and no DNA is given. The table gives 40,000 to 45,000 distinct CDR3 sequences; the top ten clones make up 5.3% of it. The material sequenced was blood. The receptors here all came from a human donor with ulcerative colitis or Crohn's disease, or a healthy co-twin of an affected twin (not recorded which). Both conserved end residues are part of each CDR3. The order of the fields is clone size, V gene, J gene, CDR3 protein. The size entry is marked missing in some rows and otherwise reads once, few, many or a size class.

-	TRBV9	TRBJ2-5	CASSVGVTQETQYF
-	TRBV9	TRBJ1-6	CASSTQGRLHF
-	TRBV5-1	TRBJ2-5	CASSLAGPTKETQYF
-	TRBV20-1	TRBJ1-5	CSARDSDLPFDQPQHF
-	TRBV27	TRBJ2-7	CASSAPGTGLFEQYF
-	TRBV28	TRBJ1-5	CASSSAAESNQPQHF
-	TRBV7-9	TRBJ2-1	CASSWDTYNEQFF
-	TRBV12-3/TRBV12-4	TRBJ1-2	CASSSALSNYGYTF
-	TRBV27	TRBJ1-6	CASSLTGTYNSPLHF
-	TRBV5-1	TRBJ2-3	CASSLGGGSRDTQYF
-	TRBV28	TRBJ1-1	CASSSVTEAFF
-	TRBV27	TRBJ2-2	CASCLAGPNPGGTGEPFF
-	TRBV5-1	TRBJ2-7	CASSLEVSRPYEQYF
-	TRBV12-3/TRBV12-4	TRBJ2-2	CASSGTATVAELFF
-	TRBV6-1	TRBJ2-3	CASSERLAGGPDTQYF
-	TRBV30	TRBJ1-2	CAWSVEGGTGYTF
-	TRBV7-9	TRBJ1-5	CASSPGRVSEDQHF
-	TRBV14	TRBJ1-1	CASSPQIQLEAFF
-	TRBV5-6	TRBJ2-7	CASSFRSTRRVYEQYF
-	TRBV27	TRBJ2-3	CASNPRDTDTQYF
-	TRBV11-2	TRBJ1-2	CASTTTTITGSYGYIF
-	TRBV5-1	TRBJ2-3	CASSLGTSGGRDTQYF
medium-sized	TRBV4-3	TRBJ2-1	CASSQDRASGLAILNEQFF
-	TRBV19	TRBJ2-7	CASSFSSGQYSSYEQYF
-	TRBV4-1	TRBJ2-5	CASSQLAGPDTQYF
-	TRBV2	TRBJ2-5	CASSGAGGGSETQYF
-	TRBV5-1	TRBJ1-1	CASSPGTGLYDTEAFF
-	TRBV5-5	TRBJ1-2	CASSLSGGYTF
-	TRBV29-1	TRBJ2-1	CSVGLLNEQFF
-	TRBV29-1	TRBJ2-7	CSVLSDPYEQYF
-	TRBV13	TRBJ2-5	CASSLTVMGTQYF
-	TRBV20-1	TRBJ1-6	CSARPGTANSPLHF
-	TRBV5-1	TRBJ1-1	CASSLVGGVAEAFF
-	TRBV7-9	TRBJ1-3	CASSLPGSGNTIYF
-	TRBV12-3/TRBV12-4	TRBJ1-5	CASSLRTGAGNQPQHF
-	TRBV18	TRBJ1-5	CASSSGRSNQPQHF
-	TRBV18	TRBJ2-3	CASSPRAGADTQYF
-	TRBV10-3	TRBJ2-3	CASSGSTDTQYF
-	TRBV13	TRBJ1-1	CASSLKPGEAFF
-	TRBV5-1	TRBJ1-1	CASSLGVNTEAFF
-	TRBV20-1	TRBJ2-1	CSADTAGTSGSSPQFF